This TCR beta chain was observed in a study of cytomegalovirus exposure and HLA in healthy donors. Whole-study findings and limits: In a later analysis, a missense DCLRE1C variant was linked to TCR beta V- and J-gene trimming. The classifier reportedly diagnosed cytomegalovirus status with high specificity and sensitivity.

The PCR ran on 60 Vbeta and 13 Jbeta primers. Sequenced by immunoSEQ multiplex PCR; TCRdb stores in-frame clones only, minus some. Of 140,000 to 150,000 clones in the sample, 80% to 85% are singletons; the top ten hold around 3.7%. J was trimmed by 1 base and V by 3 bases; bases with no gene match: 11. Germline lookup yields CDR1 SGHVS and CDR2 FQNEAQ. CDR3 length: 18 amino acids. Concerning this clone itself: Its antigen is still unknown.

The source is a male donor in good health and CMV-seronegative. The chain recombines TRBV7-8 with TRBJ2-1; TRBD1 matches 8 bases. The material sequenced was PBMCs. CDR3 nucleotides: TGTGCCAGCAGCTTGGGGGCAGGGGGCAGATTATCCTACAATGAGCAGTTCTTC. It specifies CASSLGAGGRLSYNEQFF.